This is a list of T cell receptor beta chains from one sample in a study of blood T cell repertoires in COVID-19. This table comes from immunoSEQ multiplex PCR, and its TCRdb copy is limited to in-frame clones, with some not included. The profile covers about 50,000 clones, with about 89% appearing a single time and less than 2.5% taken by the ten largest. The sequenced sample consisted of peripheral blood. These receptors originate from a human donor in a cohort sampled during active COVID-19. Both conserved end residues are part of each CDR3. D genes are given only for firm matches. The size of a clone is reported for some rows only, either as once, few or many, or as a class for expanded clones.

>NA|TRBD2|TRBJ2-3|TRBV4-3
CASSQAPPGLAGEDTQYF
TGCGCCAGCAGCCAAGCACCCCCGGGACTAGCGGGAGAAGATACGCAGTATTTT
>NA|NA|TRBJ2-7|TRBV7-3
CASSLNRDEQYF
TGTGCCAGCAGCTTGAACAGGGACGAGCAGTACTTC
>once|NA|TRBJ1-1|TRBV28
CASFGNTEAFF
TGTGCCAGCTTCGGGAACACTGAAGCTTTCTTT
>NA|TRBD1|TRBJ1-4|TRBV16
CASSQPRQGRREKLFF
TGTGCCAGCAGCCAACCGAGACAGGGCCGAAGGGAAAAACTGTTTTTT
>NA|TRBD2|TRBJ2-2|TRBV6-6
CASSYSGGGNTGELFF
TGTGCCAGCAGTTACTCAGGCGGGGGAAACACCGGGGAGCTGTTTTTT
>few|NA|TRBJ1-5|TRBV12-5
CASGLVTLQSNNQPQHF
TGTGCTAGTGGTTTGGTAACCCTACAGTCTAACAATCAGCCCCAGCATTTT
>NA|TRBD1|TRBJ2-4|TRBV6-1
CASSEEVNRGFERSKNIQYF
TGTGCCAGCAGTGAAGAAGTTAACAGGGGATTTGAGCGTTCCAAAAACATTCAGTACTTC
>NA|TRBD1|TRBJ2-7|TRBV4-3
CASSQEDRVYEQYF
TGCGCCAGCAGCCAAGAAGACAGGGTGTATGAGCAGTACTTC
>NA|NA|TRBJ1-2|TRBV7-9
CASSPGGGGYGYTF
TGTGCCAGCAGCCCCGGTGGGGGGGGCTATGGCTACACCTTC
>NA|TRBD2|TRBJ2-7|TRBV5-1
CASSLVVAGGDEQYF
TGCGCCAGCAGCTTGGTGGTAGCGGGAGGTGATGAGCAGTACTTC
>once|NA|TRBJ2-1|TRBV14
CASSEGQFHEQFF
TGTGCCAGCAGCGAGGGCCAATTCCATGAGCAGTTCTTC
>NA|TRBD1|TRBJ1-2|TRBV12-3/TRBV12-4
CASSFWTGNGYTF
TGTGCCAGCAGTTTCTGGACAGGGAATGGCTACACCTTC
>NA|NA|TRBJ2-7|TRBV28
CASSFRLVNEQYF
TGTGCCAGCAGTTTTCGTCTAGTTAACGAGCAGTACTTC
>NA|NA|TRBJ1-5|TRBV10-3
CAISEPTEPMGNQPQHF
TGTGCCATCAGTGAACCGACAGAGCCGATGGGCAATCAGCCCCAGCATTTT
>NA|TRBD1|TRBJ2-3|TRBV7-9
CASSLPGQGIDTQYF
TGTGCCAGCAGCTTACCCGGACAGGGGATAGATACGCAGTATTTT
>NA|NA|TRBJ2-3|TRBV7-2
CASSTVTDTQYF
TGTGCCAGCAGCACTGTTACAGATACGCAGTATTTT
>once|NA|TRBJ1-1|TRBV5-4
CASSSGVEAFF
TGTGCCAGCAGCTCAGGGGTTGAAGCTTTCTTT
>NA|TRBD2|TRBJ2-1|TRBV6-4
CASSDGLAGGEQFF
TGTGCCAGCAGTGACGGCCTAGCGGGAGGCGAGCAGTTCTTC
>NA|TRBD2|TRBJ2-5|TRBV5-6
CASSRIGTSLETQYF
TGTGCCAGCAGTCGGATCGGGACTAGTCTCGAGACCCAGTACTTC
>NA|TRBD2|TRBJ2-7|TRBV15
CATSGRTSGSSEQYF
TGTGCCACCAGCGGCCGGACTAGCGGGAGCAGCGAGCAGTACTTC
>NA|TRBD2|TRBJ2-1|TRBV6-5
CASSRTSGRNNEQFF
TGTGCCAGCAGCAGAACTAGCGGGAGAAACAATGAGCAGTTCTTC
>NA|NA|TRBJ1-2|TRBV5-6
CASREDRASNYGYTF
TGTGCCAGCAGAGAAGACAGAGCCTCTAACTATGGCTACACCTTC
>NA|TRBD1|TRBJ2-7|TRBV5-1
CASRGTGVEQYF
TGCGCCAGCAGAGGGACAGGGGTCGAGCAGTACTTC
>NA|NA|TRBJ1-5|TRBV19
CASSIVRGSNQPQHF
TGTGCCAGTAGTATCGTCAGGGGCTCCAATCAGCCCCAGCATTTT
>NA|NA|TRBJ1-2|TRBV2
CASSEVSGGYGYTF
TGTGCCAGCAGTGAAGTTTCGGGGGGGTATGGCTACACCTTC
>NA|NA|TRBJ1-4|TRBV19
CASSQGSGAEKLFF
TGTGCCAGTAGTCAGGGTTCGGGTGCTGAAAAACTGTTTTTT
>few|NA|TRBJ2-7|TRBV6-5
CASSSGAYEQYF
TGTGCCAGCAGTTCCGGGGCCTACGAGCAGTACTTC
>NA|NA|TRBJ2-1|TRBV6-2/TRBV6-3
CASSYLHGSYNEQFF
TGTGCCAGCAGTTACCTTCACGGCTCCTACAATGAGCAGTTCTTC
>NA|NA|TRBJ1-1|TRBV24-1
CATPGHGNTEAFF
TGTGCCACCCCTGGGCACGGGAACACTGAAGCTTTCTTT
>NA|TRBD2|TRBJ2-7|TRBV7-2
CASSLSGRGVEQYF
TGTGCCAGCAGCCTTAGCGGGCGGGGGGTCGAGCAGTACTTC
>NA|NA|TRBJ2-1|TRBV28
CASSFTLRVSSYNEQFF
TGTGCCAGCAGTTTTACTTTGCGGGTGAGCTCCTACAATGAGCAGTTCTTC
>NA|NA|TRBJ2-7|TRBV3-1/TRBV3-2
CASSPHRGGGFYEQYF
TGTGCCAGCAGCCCACATCGCGGAGGAGGGTTCTACGAGCAGTACTTC
>NA|NA|TRBJ1-1|TRBV5-1
CASSLGQVRTEAFF
TGCGCCAGCAGCTTGGGGCAGGTGAGAACTGAAGCTTTCTTT
>NA|TRBD2|TRBJ2-1|TRBV7-2
CASRRPGLAGFNEQFF
TGTGCCAGCAGACGTCCGGGACTAGCGGGGTTCAATGAGCAGTTCTTC
>NA|TRBD2|TRBJ2-5|TRBV6-4
CASSDPLAGGQETQYF
TGTGCCAGCAGTGATCCTTTAGCGGGGGGGCAAGAGACCCAGTACTTC
>NA|TRBD1|TRBJ2-6|TRBV19
CATRLPFTGAGANVLTF
TGTGCCACCAGACTACCATTTACAGGGGCCGGGGCCAACGTCCTGACTTTC
>NA|TRBD1|TRBJ1-1|TRBV7-9
CASSPITATGFEAFF
TGTGCCAGCAGCCCTATAACCGCGACAGGGTTTGAAGCTTTCTTT
>NA|NA|TRBJ2-7|TRBV5-6
CASSPGLTYEQYF
TGTGCCAGCAGCCCGGGACTGACCTACGAGCAGTACTTC
>NA|NA|TRBJ2-2|TRBV9
CASSVEGGLNTGELFF
TGTGCCAGCAGCGTAGAAGGGGGTTTGAACACCGGGGAGCTGTTTTTT
>NA|TRBD2|TRBJ2-5|TRBV5-1
CASSLAGTQETQYF
TGCGCCAGCAGCCTAGCGGGAACCCAAGAGACCCAGTACTTC
>once|NA|TRBJ2-3|TRBV30
CAWTRGQRTDTQYF
TGTGCCTGGACTCGAGGACAGCGCACAGATACGCAGTATTTT
>NA|NA|TRBJ2-1|TRBV5-6
CASSLSRQFGSYNEQFF
TGTGCCAGCAGCCTAAGTAGACAGTTTGGCTCCTACAATGAGCAGTTCTTC